These T cell receptor beta chains were read from a single sample in a study of blood T cell repertoires in COVID-19. Assay: immunoSEQ multiplex PCR; the TCRdb copy retains only in-frame clones and omits some. This table holds 200,000 to 300,000 clones, more than 75% found once. Sequenced sample: peripheral blood. The origin of the receptors is a woman over 75 with COVID-19, enrolled during active disease. Each CDR3 is given without its conserved first and last residue. Size tells how often a clone was seen (once, few, many) or the class of an expanded clone, and some rows leave it out.

clone_size	v_call	j_call	cdr3_length	cdr3_aa
.	TRBV29-1	TRBJ1-2	11	SATGGAGYGYT
.	TRBV4-1	TRBJ1-4	13	ASSLGRGGREKLF
.	TRBV27	TRBJ2-5	10	ASSFFQETQY
.	TRBV4-2	TRBJ2-7	13	ASSQTIAGGYEQY
.	TRBV5-1	TRBJ1-4	12	ASSFGQGKEKLF
.	TRBV19	TRBJ1-5	14	ASSIRTGSINQPQH
.	TRBV7-9	TRBJ2-7	12	ASSAGLISYEQY
.	TRBV6-5	TRBJ1-1	13	ASSQQGVGNTEAF
.	TRBV6-5	TRBJ1-6	12	ASSYSWNRSPLH
.	TRBV7-2	TRBJ1-2	12	ASSLAGLSYGYT
.	TRBV11-3	TRBJ2-3	15	ASSLSVTSGGTDTQY
.	TRBV19	TRBJ1-4	12	ASRTGATNEKLF
.	TRBV30	TRBJ1-1	11	AWSSTGGTEAF
.	TRBV9	TRBJ2-1	10	ASSSLINEQF
.	TRBV21-1	TRBJ1-1	11	ASRPTGGTEAF
.	TRBV7-9	TRBJ1-1	11	ASSLLGAGGAF
.	TRBV7-2	TRBJ1-2	13	ASSPDMDRNYGYT
.	TRBV5-1	TRBJ2-3	13	ASFAGGLGADTQY
.	TRBV7-9	TRBJ2-5	15	ASSLSMGQGRFETQY
once	TRBV24-1	TRBJ1-5	13	ATSTTGASNQPQH
.	TRBV19	TRBJ1-2	13	ASMDRSNLNYGYT
few	TRBV7-8	TRBJ1-1	17	ASSPPGLRDRQLNTEAF